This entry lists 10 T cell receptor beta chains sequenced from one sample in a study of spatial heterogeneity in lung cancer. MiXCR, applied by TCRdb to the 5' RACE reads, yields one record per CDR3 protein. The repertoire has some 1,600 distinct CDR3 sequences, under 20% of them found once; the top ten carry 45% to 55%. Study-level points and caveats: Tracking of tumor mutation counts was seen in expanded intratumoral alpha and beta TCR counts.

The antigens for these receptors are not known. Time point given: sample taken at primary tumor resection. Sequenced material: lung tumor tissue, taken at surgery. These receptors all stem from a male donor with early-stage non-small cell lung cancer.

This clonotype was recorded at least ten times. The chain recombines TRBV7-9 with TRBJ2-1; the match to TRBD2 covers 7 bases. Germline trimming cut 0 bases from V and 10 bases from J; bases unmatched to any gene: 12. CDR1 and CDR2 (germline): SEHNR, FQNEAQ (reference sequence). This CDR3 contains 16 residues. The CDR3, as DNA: TGTGCCAGCAGCTTAGCAGCGGGACCGACGCCTCTGGAGCAGTTCTTC. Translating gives CASSLAAGPTPLEQFF. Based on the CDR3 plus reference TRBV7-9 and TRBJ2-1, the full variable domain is DTGVSQNPRHKITKRGQNVTFRCDPISEHNRLYWYRQTLGQGPEFLTYFQNEAQLEKSRLLSDRFSAERPKGSFSTLEIQRTEQGDSAMYLCASSLAAGPTPLEQFFGPGTRLTVL.

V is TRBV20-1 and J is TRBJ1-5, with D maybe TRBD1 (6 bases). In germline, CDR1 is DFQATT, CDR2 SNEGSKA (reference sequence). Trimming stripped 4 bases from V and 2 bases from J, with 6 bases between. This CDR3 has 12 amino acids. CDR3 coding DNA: TGCAGTGCTAACAGGGGCAATCAGCCCCAGCATTTT. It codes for CSANRGNQPQHF.

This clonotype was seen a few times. CDR3 in amino acids: CASSSRTLGRGNIQYF. CDR3 bases: TGTGCCAGCAGCTCCAGAACACTTGGGCGGGGAAACATTCAGTACTTC. The rearrangement joins TRBV7-1 to TRBJ2-4, with a possible D match to TRBD2 (6 bases). TRBV7-1 is assigned to the ORF class and has an uncertain function. The germline V and J ends were trimmed by 3 bases and 6 bases, with 18 bases remaining between them. The CDR3 runs 16 residues.

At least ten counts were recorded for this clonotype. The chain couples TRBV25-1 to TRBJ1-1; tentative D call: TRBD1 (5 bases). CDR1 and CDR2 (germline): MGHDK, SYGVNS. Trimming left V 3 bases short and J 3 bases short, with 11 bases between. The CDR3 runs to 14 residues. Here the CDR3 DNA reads TGTGCCAGCAGTGATGGGGGGGTGGACACTGAAGCTTTCTTT. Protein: CASSDGGVDTEAFF.

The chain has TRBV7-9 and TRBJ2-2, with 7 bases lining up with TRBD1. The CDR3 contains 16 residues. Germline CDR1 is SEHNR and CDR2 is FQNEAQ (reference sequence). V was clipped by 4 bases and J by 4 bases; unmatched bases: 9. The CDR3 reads CASSSRQGITTGELFF. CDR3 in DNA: TGTGCCAGCAGCTCGCGACAGGGAATTACCACCGGGGAGCTGTTTTTT.

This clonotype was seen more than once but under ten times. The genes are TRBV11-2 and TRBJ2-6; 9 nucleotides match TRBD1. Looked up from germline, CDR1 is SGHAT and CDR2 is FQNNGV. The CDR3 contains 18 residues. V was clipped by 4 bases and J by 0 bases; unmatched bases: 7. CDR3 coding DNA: TGTGCCAGCAGCTCAGGGACAGGGAGAGGCTCTGGGGCCAACGTCCTGACTTTC. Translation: CASSSGTGRGSGANVLTF.

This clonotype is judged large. CDR3: CASSSPPGDRRQETQYF. CDR3 nucleotide sequence: TGTGCCAGCAGCTCCCCCCCAGGGGACAGGAGACAAGAGACCCAGTACTTC. The rearrangement joins TRBV7-9 to TRBJ2-5; 8 bases map to TRBD1. This CDR3 is 17 amino acids long. The V segment lost 4 bases and the J segment 2 bases; nucleotides outside the gene matches: 12. Germline V lookup: CDR1 SEHNR, CDR2 FQNEAQ (reference sequence).

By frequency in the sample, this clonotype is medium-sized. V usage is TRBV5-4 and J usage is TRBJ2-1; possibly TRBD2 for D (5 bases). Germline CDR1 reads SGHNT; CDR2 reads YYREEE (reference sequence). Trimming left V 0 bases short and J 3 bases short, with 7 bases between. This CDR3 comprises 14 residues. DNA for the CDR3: TGTGCCAGCAGCTTGGCCCGGGACTACAATGAGCAGTTCTTC. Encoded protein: CASSLARDYNEQFF.

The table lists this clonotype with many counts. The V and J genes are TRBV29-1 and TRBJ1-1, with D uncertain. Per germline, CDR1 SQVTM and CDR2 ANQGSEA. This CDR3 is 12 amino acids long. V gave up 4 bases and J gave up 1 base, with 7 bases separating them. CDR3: CSVVRENTEAFF. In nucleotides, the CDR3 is TGCAGCGTTGTAAGGGAGAACACTGAAGCTTTCTTT. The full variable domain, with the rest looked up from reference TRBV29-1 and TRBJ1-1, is SAVISQKPSRDICQRGTSLTIQCQVDSQVTMMFWYRQQPGQSLTLIATANQGSEATYESGFVIDKFPISRPNLTFSTLTVSNMSPEDSSIYLCSVVRENTEAFFGQGTRLTVV.

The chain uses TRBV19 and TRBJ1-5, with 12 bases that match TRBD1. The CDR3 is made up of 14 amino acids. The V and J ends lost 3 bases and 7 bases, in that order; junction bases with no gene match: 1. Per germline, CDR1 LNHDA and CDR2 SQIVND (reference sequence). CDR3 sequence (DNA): TGTGCCAGTAGTATGGGACAGGGGGCACAGCCCCAGCATTTT. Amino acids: CASSMGQGAQPQHF.